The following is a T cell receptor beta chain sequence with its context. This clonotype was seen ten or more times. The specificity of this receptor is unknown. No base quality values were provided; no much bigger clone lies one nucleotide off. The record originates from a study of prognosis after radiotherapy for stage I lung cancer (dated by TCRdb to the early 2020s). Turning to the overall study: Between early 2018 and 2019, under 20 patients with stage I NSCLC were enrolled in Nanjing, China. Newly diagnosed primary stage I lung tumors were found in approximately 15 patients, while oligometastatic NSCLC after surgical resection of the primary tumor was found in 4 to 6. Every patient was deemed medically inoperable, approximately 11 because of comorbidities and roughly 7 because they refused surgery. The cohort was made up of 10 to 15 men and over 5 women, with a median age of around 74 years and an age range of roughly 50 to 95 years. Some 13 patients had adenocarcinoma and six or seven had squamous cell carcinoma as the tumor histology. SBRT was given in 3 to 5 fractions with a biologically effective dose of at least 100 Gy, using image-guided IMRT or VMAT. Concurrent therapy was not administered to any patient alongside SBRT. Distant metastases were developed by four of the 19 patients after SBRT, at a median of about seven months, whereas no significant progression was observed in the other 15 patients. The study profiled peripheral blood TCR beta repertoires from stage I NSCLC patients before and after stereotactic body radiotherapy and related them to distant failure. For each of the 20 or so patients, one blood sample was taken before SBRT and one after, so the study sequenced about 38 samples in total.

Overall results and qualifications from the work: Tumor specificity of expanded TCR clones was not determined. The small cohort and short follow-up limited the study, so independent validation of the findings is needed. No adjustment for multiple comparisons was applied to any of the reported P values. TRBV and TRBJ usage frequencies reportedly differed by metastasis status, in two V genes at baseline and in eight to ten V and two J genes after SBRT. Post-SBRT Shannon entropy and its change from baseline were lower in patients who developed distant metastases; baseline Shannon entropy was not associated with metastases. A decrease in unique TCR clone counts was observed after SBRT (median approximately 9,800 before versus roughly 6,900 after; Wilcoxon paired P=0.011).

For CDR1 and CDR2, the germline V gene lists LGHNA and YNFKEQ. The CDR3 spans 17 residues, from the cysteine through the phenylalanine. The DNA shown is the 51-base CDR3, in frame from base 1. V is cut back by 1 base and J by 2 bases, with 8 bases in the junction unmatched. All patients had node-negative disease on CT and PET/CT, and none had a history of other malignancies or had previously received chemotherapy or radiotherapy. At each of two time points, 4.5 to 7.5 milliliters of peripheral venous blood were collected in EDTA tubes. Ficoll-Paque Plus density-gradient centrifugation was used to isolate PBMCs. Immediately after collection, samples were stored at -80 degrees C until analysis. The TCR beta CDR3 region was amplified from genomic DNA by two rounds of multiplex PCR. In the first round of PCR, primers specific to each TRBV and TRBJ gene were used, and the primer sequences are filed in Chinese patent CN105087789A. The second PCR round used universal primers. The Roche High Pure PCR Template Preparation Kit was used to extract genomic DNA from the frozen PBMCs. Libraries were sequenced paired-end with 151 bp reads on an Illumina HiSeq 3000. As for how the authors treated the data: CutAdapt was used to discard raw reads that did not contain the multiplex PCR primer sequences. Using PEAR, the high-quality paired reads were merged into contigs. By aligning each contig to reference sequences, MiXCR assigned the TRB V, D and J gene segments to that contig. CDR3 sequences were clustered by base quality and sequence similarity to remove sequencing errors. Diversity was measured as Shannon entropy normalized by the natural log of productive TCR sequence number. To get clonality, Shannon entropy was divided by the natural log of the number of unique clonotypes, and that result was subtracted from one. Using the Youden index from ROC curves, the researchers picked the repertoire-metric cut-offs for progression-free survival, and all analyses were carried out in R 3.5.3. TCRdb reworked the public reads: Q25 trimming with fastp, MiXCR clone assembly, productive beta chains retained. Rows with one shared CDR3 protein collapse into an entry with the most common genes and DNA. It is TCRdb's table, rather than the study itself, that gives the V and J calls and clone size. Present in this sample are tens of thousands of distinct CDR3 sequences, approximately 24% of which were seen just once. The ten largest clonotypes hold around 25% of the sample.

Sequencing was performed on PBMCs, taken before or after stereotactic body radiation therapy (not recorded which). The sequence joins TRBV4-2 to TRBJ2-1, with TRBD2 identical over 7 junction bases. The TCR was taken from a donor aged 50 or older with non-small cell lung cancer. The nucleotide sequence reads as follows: TGTGCCAGCAGCCAAGCCCAAGCTAGCGGCGCCTACAATGAGCAGTTCTTC. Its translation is CASSQAQASGAYNEQFF.